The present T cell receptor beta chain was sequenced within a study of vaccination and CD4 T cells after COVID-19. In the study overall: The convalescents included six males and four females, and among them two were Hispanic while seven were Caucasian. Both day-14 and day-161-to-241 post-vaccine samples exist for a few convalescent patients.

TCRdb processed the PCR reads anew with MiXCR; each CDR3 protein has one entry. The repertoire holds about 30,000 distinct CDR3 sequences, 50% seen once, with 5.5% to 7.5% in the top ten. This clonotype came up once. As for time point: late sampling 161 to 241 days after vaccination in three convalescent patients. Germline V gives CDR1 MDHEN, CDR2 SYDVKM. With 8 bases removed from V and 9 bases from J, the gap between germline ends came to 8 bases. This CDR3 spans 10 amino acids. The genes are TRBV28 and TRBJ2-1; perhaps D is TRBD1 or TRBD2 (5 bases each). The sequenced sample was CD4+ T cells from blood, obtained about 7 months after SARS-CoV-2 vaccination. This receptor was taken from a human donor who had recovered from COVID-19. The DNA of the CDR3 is TGTGCCAGCCTGGGGGTTGAGCAGTTCTTC. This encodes CASLGVEQFF.